A selection of T cell receptor beta chains follows, all from one sample in a study of metastatic and nonmetastatic thyroid tumors. TCRdb re-analyzed the PCR reads using MiXCR. The sample gives 25,000 to 40,000 clones, 7% to 9% of which show up once; around 44% is in the top ten. The sample taken for sequencing was blood. Every receptor here comes from a female donor with papillary thyroid cancer or a benign thyroid nodule (not recorded which). Some clones in this sample may be carry-over from other donors' samples. Each CDR3 is given with its conserved first and last residue. The D gene is left open where the match is weak. A clone size is listed for some rows: how often the clone was seen (once, few, many), or a class if it is expanded.

clone_size: many
v_call: TRBV7-2
d_call: NA
j_call: TRBJ1-5
cdr3_nt: TGTGCCAGCAGCTTATGGGGGGGCATATCTCAGCCCCAGCATTTT
cdr3_aa: CASSLWGGISQPQHF

clone_size: many
v_call: TRBV12-3/TRBV12-4
d_call: NA
j_call: TRBJ1-6
cdr3_nt: TGTGCCAGCACTCCCCGTGAGAATTCACCCCTCCACTTT
cdr3_aa: CASTPRENSPLHF

clone_size: many
v_call: TRBV5-1
d_call: TRBD1
j_call: TRBJ2-7
cdr3_nt: TGCGCCAGCAGCTTTGGGACAGGGTACTACGAGCAGTACTTC
cdr3_aa: CASSFGTGYYEQYF

clone_size: few
v_call: TRBV5-6
d_call: TRBD1
j_call: TRBJ2-3
cdr3_nt: TGTGCCAGCAGCTTGTCGGGACAGGGTAGGGTCACAGATACGCAGTATTTT
cdr3_aa: CASSLSGQGRVTDTQYF

clone_size: many
v_call: TRBV12-3/TRBV12-4
d_call: TRBD1
j_call: TRBJ2-5
cdr3_nt: TGTGCCAGCAGTAGACAGGGAATTCGGGGGACCCAGTACTTC
cdr3_aa: CASSRQGIRGTQYF

clone_size: NA
v_call: TRBV18
d_call: NA
j_call: TRBJ1-1
cdr3_nt: TGTGCCAGCTCACCCAGGGGAGGTCACACTAAAGCTTCCTTT
cdr3_aa: CASSPRGGHTKASF

clone_size: many
v_call: TRBV2
d_call: NA
j_call: TRBJ1-4
cdr3_nt: TGTGCCAGTAGCCAATTCACGAATAATGAAAAACTGTTTTTT
cdr3_aa: CASSQFTNNEKLFF

clone_size: many
v_call: TRBV9
d_call: NA
j_call: TRBJ1-2
cdr3_nt: TGTACCAGCAGCGTAGCTGCCTCGACAGACTATGGCTACACCTTC
cdr3_aa: CTSSVAASTDYGYTF

clone_size: many
v_call: TRBV11-1
d_call: TRBD1
j_call: TRBJ1-3
cdr3_nt: TGTGCCAGCAGCTCAAGGGACAGCGGTCTTGAAAACACCATATATTTT
cdr3_aa: CASSSRDSGLENTIYF

clone_size: many
v_call: TRBV7-9
d_call: NA
j_call: TRBJ1-1
cdr3_nt: TGTGCCAGCAGCTTCAACCCACGGGACTGGCAAGCTTTCTTT
cdr3_aa: CASSFNPRDWQAFF

clone_size: many
v_call: TRBV10-1
d_call: NA
j_call: TRBJ2-7
cdr3_nt: TGCGCCAGCAGTGAGTCGGGGAACCCCACCTACGAGCAGTACTTC
cdr3_aa: CASSESGNPTYEQYF

clone_size: many
v_call: TRBV24-1
d_call: NA
j_call: TRBJ2-3
cdr3_nt: TGTGCCACCAGTTGGAGCGAAGCAGATACGCAGTATTTT
cdr3_aa: CATSWSEADTQYF

clone_size: NA
v_call: TRBV27
d_call: NA
j_call: TRBJ2-7
cdr3_nt: TGTGCCAGCAGTTTGAGGGACGGCCCCTACGAGCAGTACTTC
cdr3_aa: CASSLRDGPYEQYF

clone_size: NA
v_call: TRBV5-4
d_call: TRBD2
j_call: TRBJ2-5
cdr3_nt: TGTGCCAGCGGGTCGGAGCGGGGGGGTCTCGGGACCCAGTACTTC
cdr3_aa: CASGSERGGLGTQYF

clone_size: many
v_call: TRBV3-1
d_call: NA
j_call: TRBJ2-1
cdr3_nt: TGTGCCAGCAGCCAAGATTACGGGAACTACAATGAGCAGTTCTTC
cdr3_aa: CASSQDYGNYNEQFF

clone_size: many
v_call: TRBV4-3
d_call: TRBD2
j_call: TRBJ2-3
cdr3_nt: TGCGCCAGCAGTCCGAGCGGGGGGGCCAGTACGCAGTATTTT
cdr3_aa: CASSPSGGASTQYF

clone_size: many
v_call: TRBV4-3
d_call: TRBD2
j_call: TRBJ2-4
cdr3_nt: TGCGCCAGCAGCCCCCGCCCTAGCGGGGTGAGAGACATTCAGTACTTC
cdr3_aa: CASSPRPSGVRDIQYF

clone_size: NA
v_call: TRBV5-1
d_call: TRBD2
j_call: TRBJ2-7
cdr3_nt: TGCGCCAGCAGCTATACTAGCGGGTGGTCGATAAGCTCCTACGAGCAGTACTTC
cdr3_aa: CASSYTSGWSISSYEQYF

clone_size: many
v_call: TRBV5-6
d_call: TRBD1
j_call: TRBJ2-7
cdr3_nt: TGTGCCAGCAGCCCGACAGGGGGCCTCTACGAGCAGTACTTC
cdr3_aa: CASSPTGGLYEQYF

clone_size: many
v_call: TRBV3-1
d_call: TRBD1
j_call: TRBJ2-1
cdr3_nt: TGTGCCAGCAGCCAGGCGGGACAGGGGGACTGGAGCTCCTACAATGAGCAGTTCTTC
cdr3_aa: CASSQAGQGDWSSYNEQFF

clone_size: many
v_call: TRBV27
d_call: NA
j_call: TRBJ1-5
cdr3_nt: TGTGCCAGCAGTTTATGGGGTCTGGGGGGCAATCAGCCCCAGCATTTT
cdr3_aa: CASSLWGLGGNQPQHF

clone_size: many
v_call: TRBV6-1
d_call: NA
j_call: TRBJ2-7
cdr3_nt: TGTGCCAGCTCGAAGGCAGGTGAAGCCTACGAGCAGTACTTC
cdr3_aa: CASSKAGEAYEQYF

clone_size: NA
v_call: TRBV7-2
d_call: TRBD1
j_call: TRBJ2-4
cdr3_nt: TGTGCCAGCAGCCCGAAGGGGGCCCAATCCAAAAACATTCAGTACTTC
cdr3_aa: CASSPKGAQSKNIQYF

clone_size: many
v_call: TRBV9
d_call: NA
j_call: TRBJ2-3
cdr3_nt: TGTGCCAGCAGCGTATATGGGATTTCACGAGATACGCAGTATTTT
cdr3_aa: CASSVYGISRDTQYF

clone_size: many
v_call: TRBV5-1
d_call: NA
j_call: TRBJ1-1
cdr3_nt: TGCGCCAGCAGCCGAGACAGCCAAATCACTGAAGCTTTCTTT
cdr3_aa: CASSRDSQITEAFF

clone_size: many
v_call: TRBV11-2
d_call: TRBD2
j_call: TRBJ2-1
cdr3_nt: TGTGCCAGCAGCAACCGCCGACTAGCGGGGGAGAGAAGTATCTTC
cdr3_aa: CASSNRRLAGERSIF

clone_size: many
v_call: TRBV19
d_call: NA
j_call: TRBJ1-2
cdr3_nt: TGTGCCAGTAGGGATTATGGCTACACCTTC
cdr3_aa: CASRDYGYTF

clone_size: many
v_call: TRBV6-5
d_call: NA
j_call: TRBJ2-2
cdr3_nt: TGTGCCAGCAGTTACTCGTCCCCACCCGGGGAGCTGTTTTTT
cdr3_aa: CASSYSSPPGELFF

clone_size: many
v_call: TRBV4-3
d_call: TRBD1
j_call: TRBJ1-2
cdr3_nt: TGCGCCAGCAGCCAAGTTTCCGGGACAGGGATTGGTGGCTACACCTTC
cdr3_aa: CASSQVSGTGIGGYTF

clone_size: many
v_call: TRBV30
d_call: NA
j_call: TRBJ1-3
cdr3_nt: TGTGCCTGGAGTGTCGGTGTCTCTGGAAACACCATATATTTT
cdr3_aa: CAWSVGVSGNTIYF

clone_size: many
v_call: TRBV11-1
d_call: TRBD1
j_call: TRBJ2-1
cdr3_nt: TGTGCCAGCAGCCACCGGGACAGGGGTTACAATGAGCAGTTCTTC
cdr3_aa: CASSHRDRGYNEQFF

clone_size: many
v_call: TRBV19
d_call: NA
j_call: TRBJ2-1
cdr3_nt: TGTGCCAGTAGTGACCTAGCCTACAATGAGCAGTTCTTC
cdr3_aa: CASSDLAYNEQFF

clone_size: many
v_call: TRBV19
d_call: NA
j_call: TRBJ1-1
cdr3_nt: TGTGCCAGTAGACACCAGGGCATGAACACTGAAGCTTTCTTT
cdr3_aa: CASRHQGMNTEAFF

clone_size: many
v_call: TRBV2
d_call: TRBD1
j_call: TRBJ2-2
cdr3_nt: TGTGCCAGCAGTAACCGGGACAGACACACCGGGGAACTGTTTTTT
cdr3_aa: CASSNRDRHTGELFF

clone_size: many
v_call: TRBV6-2/TRBV6-3
d_call: NA
j_call: TRBJ2-2
cdr3_nt: TGTGCCAGCAGTTACAGGGAAGCGGGGGAGCTGTTTTTT
cdr3_aa: CASSYREAGELFF

clone_size: NA
v_call: TRBV15
d_call: TRBD2
j_call: TRBJ2-7
cdr3_nt: TGTGCCACCGGCACCGACGGGGGACTAGCGGGATGGAACCACTACGAGCAGTACTTC
cdr3_aa: CATGTDGGLAGWNHYEQYF

clone_size: many
v_call: TRBV2
d_call: NA
j_call: TRBJ1-4
cdr3_nt: TGTGCCAGCAGGAAGGGGGGGGTTTATGAAAAACTGTTTTTT
cdr3_aa: CASRKGGVYEKLFF

clone_size: many
v_call: TRBV19
d_call: NA
j_call: TRBJ2-5
cdr3_nt: TGTGCCAGTAGCCGACTGCCAAGCGGCCAACGGGAGACCCAGTACTTC
cdr3_aa: CASSRLPSGQRETQYF

clone_size: few
v_call: TRBV7-3
d_call: NA
j_call: TRBJ2-1
cdr3_nt: TGTGCCAGCAGCTTAAGCCCAGCCAACAATGAGCAGTTCTTC
cdr3_aa: CASSLSPANNEQFF

clone_size: many
v_call: TRBV6-2/TRBV6-3
d_call: NA
j_call: TRBJ1-1
cdr3_nt: TGTGCCAGCAGTTATAGGGCAGGAGCTATGAACACTGAAGCTTTCTTT
cdr3_aa: CASSYRAGAMNTEAFF

clone_size: many
v_call: TRBV24-1
d_call: TRBD1
j_call: TRBJ2-3
cdr3_nt: TGTGCCACCAGTGATTCCACACCGGGACAGGGACGAGATACGCAGTATTTT
cdr3_aa: CATSDSTPGQGRDTQYF

clone_size: many
v_call: TRBV6-2/TRBV6-3
d_call: TRBD2
j_call: TRBJ2-1
cdr3_nt: TGTGCCATCGCGGCGGGGGGATATGAGCAGTTCTTC
cdr3_aa: CAIAAGGYEQFF

clone_size: many
v_call: TRBV14
d_call: NA
j_call: TRBJ2-1
cdr3_nt: TGTGCCAGCAGCCAAGACCATGGGTATGAGCAGTTCTTC
cdr3_aa: CASSQDHGYEQFF

clone_size: many
v_call: TRBV5-1
d_call: NA
j_call: TRBJ2-7
cdr3_nt: TGCGCCAGCAGCGTGGACGGCTACGAGCAGTACTTC
cdr3_aa: CASSVDGYEQYF

clone_size: NA
v_call: TRBV4-1
d_call: NA
j_call: TRBJ2-2
cdr3_nt: TGCGCCAGCAGCCTTAAATCTGCGGGGACCGCGGAGCTGTCTTTT
cdr3_aa: CASSLKSAGTAELSF

clone_size: many
v_call: TRBV3-1
d_call: TRBD1
j_call: TRBJ1-6
cdr3_nt: TGTGCCAGCAGCGCTTCCGGACAGGTCAATTCACCCCTCCACTTT
cdr3_aa: CASSASGQVNSPLHF

clone_size: many
v_call: TRBV2
d_call: TRBD1
j_call: TRBJ2-7
cdr3_nt: TGTGCCAGCAGTTCGACAGGGGGCATCGAGCAGTACTTC
cdr3_aa: CASSSTGGIEQYF

clone_size: NA
v_call: TRBV25-1
d_call: TRBD1
j_call: TRBJ1-6
cdr3_nt: TGTGCCAGCAGTGAAAGGGACAGGGGGTCGGTTTCACCCCTCCACTTT
cdr3_aa: CASSERDRGSVSPLHF